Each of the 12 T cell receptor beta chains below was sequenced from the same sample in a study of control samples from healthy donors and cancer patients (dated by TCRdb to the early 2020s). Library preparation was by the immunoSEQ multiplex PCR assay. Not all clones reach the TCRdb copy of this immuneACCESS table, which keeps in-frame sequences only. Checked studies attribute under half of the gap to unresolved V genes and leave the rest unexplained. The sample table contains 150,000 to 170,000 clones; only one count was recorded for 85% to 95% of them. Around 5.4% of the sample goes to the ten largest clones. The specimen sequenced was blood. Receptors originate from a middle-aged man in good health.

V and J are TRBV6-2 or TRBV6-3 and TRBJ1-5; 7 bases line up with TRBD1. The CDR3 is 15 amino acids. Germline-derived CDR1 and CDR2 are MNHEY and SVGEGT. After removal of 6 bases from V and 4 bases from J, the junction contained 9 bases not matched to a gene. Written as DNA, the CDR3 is TGTGCCAGCAGCCCTGGTACAGGGGTGAATCAGCCCCAGCATTTT. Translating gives CASSPGTGVNQPQHF.

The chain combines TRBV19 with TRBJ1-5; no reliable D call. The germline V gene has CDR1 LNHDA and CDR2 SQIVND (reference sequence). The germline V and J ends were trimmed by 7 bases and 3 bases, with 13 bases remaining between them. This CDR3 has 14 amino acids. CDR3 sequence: CASTNGSHNQPQHF. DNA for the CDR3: TGTGCCAGTACCAACGGGAGCCACAATCAGCCCCAGCATTTT.

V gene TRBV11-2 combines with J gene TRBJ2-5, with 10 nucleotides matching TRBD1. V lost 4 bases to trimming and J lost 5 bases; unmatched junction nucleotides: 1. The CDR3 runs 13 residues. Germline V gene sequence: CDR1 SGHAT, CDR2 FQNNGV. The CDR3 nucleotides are TGTGCCAGCAGCTCGGACAGGGGGGAGACCCAGTACTTC. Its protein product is CASSSDRGETQYF.

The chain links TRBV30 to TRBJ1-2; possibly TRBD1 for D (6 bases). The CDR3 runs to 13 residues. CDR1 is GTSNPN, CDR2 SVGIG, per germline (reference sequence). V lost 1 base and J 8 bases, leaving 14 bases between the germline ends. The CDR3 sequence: CAWSGGAVVGYTF. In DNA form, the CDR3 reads TGTGCCTGGAGTGGGGGGGCGGTAGTCGGCTACACCTTC.

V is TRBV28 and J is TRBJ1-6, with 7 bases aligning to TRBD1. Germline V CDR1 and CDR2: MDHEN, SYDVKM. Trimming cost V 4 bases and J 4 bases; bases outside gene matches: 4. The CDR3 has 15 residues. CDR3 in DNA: TGTGCCAGCAGTTCAACAGGGGAGTATAATTCACCCCTCCACTTT. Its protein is CASSSTGEYNSPLHF.

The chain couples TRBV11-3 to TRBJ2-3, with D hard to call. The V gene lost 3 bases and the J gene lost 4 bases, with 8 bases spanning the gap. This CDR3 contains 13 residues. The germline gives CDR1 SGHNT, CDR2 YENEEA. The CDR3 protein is CASSLGLADTQYF. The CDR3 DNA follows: TGTGCCAGCAGCTTGGGTTTGGCAGATACGCAGTATTTT.

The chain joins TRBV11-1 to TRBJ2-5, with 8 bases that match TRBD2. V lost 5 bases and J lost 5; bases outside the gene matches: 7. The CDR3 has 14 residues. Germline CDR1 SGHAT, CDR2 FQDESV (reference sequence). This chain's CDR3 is CASSPRGGRETQYF. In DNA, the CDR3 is TGTGCCAGCAGCCCTCGGGGGGGCCGGGAGACCCAGTACTTC.

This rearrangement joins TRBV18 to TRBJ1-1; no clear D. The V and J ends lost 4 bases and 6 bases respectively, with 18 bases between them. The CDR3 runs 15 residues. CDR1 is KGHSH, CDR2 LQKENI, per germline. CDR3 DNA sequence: TGTGCCAGCTCACAGACCGGGGAATCAAGATCTGAAGCTTTCTTT. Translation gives CASSQTGESRSEAFF.

CDR3 residues: CASSVGTSGSYEQYF. The DNA for the CDR3 is TGTGCCAGCAGCGTAGGGACTAGCGGGAGTTACGAGCAGTACTTC. The V call is TRBV9, the J call TRBJ2-7, with 13 bases lining up with TRBD2. Germline V CDR1 and CDR2: SGDLS, YYNGEE. CDR3 length: 15 residues. V gave up 0 bases and J gave up 4 bases; unmatched junction bases: 1.

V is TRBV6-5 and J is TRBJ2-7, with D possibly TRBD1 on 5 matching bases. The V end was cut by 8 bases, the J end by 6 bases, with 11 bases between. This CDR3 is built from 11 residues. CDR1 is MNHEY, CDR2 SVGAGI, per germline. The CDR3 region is CASQQGGEQYF. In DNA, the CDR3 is TGTGCCAGCCAGCAGGGCGGCGAGCAGTACTTC.

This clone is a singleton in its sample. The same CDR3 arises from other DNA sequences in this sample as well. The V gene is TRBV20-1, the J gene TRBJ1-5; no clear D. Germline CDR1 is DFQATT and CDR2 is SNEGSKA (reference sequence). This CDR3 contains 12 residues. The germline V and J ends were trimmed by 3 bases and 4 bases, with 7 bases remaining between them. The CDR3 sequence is CSASSGNQPQHF. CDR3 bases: TGCAGTGCTAGTTCTGGGAATCAGCCCCAGCATTTT.

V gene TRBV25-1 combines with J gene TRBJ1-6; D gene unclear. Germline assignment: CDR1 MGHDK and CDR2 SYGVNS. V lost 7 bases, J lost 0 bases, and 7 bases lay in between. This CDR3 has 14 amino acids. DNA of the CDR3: TGTGCCAGCACCTTCAGCTCCTATAATTCACCCCTCCACTTT. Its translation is CASTFSSYNSPLHF.